The 14 T cell receptor beta chains in this list originate from one sample, sequenced in a study of blood T cell repertoires in COVID-19. Profiling relied on immunoSEQ multiplex PCR, and the TCRdb table lists in-frame clones only, not all of them. The sample includes approximately 330,000 clones, about 86% seen only once; the top ten take roughly 4.2%. Sequences were obtained from PBMCs or T cells enriched from blood (not recorded which). All receptors derive from a woman aged 35 to 49 with acute COVID-19.

This clone is a singleton in its sample. The rearrangement uses TRBV19 and TRBJ1-1; D ambiguous. V dropped 0 bases and J dropped 4 bases, with 9 bases sitting between them. The CDR3 is 14 amino acids. Germline V gene sequence: CDR1 LNHDA, CDR2 SQIVND (reference sequence). The CDR3 region has the DNA TGTGCCAGTAGTATAGATTTCTGGAGCACTGAAGCTTTCTTT. This translates into CASSIDFWSTEAFF.

Here the CDR3 reads CASSEGGPSSGNTIYF. As DNA, the CDR3 is TGTGCCAGCAGTGAGGGGGGGCCGAGCTCTGGAAACACCATATATTTT. The chain carries TRBV13 and TRBJ1-3, with D tentatively TRBD1 (6 bases). The CDR3 has 16 residues. V was shortened by 6 bases and J by 0 bases, with 15 bases between the two germline ends. The germline V gene encodes CDR1 PRHDT and CDR2 FYEKMQ (reference sequence).

V is TRBV18 and J is TRBJ1-6, with 11 bases matching TRBD1. This CDR3 contains 15 residues. V lost 5 bases to trimming and J lost 10 bases; unmatched junction nucleotides: 7. Germline CDR1 reads KGHSH; CDR2 reads LQKENI. In nucleotides, the CDR3 is TGTGCCAGCTCAGAAAACCGGGACAGGGGGTCACCCCTCCACTTT. Translated, it gives CASSENRDRGSPLHF. The full variable domain, in which reference TRBV18 and TRBJ1-6 provide the parts outside the CDR3, is NAGVMQNPRHLVRRRGQEARLRCSPMKGHSHVYWYRQLPEEGLKFMVYLQKENIIDESGMPKERFSAEFPKEGPSILRIQQVVRGDSAAYFCASSENRDRGSPLHFGNGTRLTVT.

The genes are TRBV18 and TRBJ1-2; 10 bases are shared with TRBD1. Germline CDR1 is KGHSH and CDR2 is LQKENI. This CDR3 has 15 residues. V dropped 6 bases and J dropped 8; count of bases not matched to a gene: 12. CDR3 bases: TGTGCCAGCTCTTACCCCCCCGGGACAGGGGAAGGCTACACCTTC. Translated: CASSYPPGTGEGYTF. Full variable domain (outside the CDR3, taken from reference TRBV18 and TRBJ1-2): NAGVMQNPRHLVRRRGQEARLRCSPMKGHSHVYWYRQLPEEGLKFMVYLQKENIIDESGMPKERFSAEFPKEGPSILRIQQVVRGDSAAYFCASSYPPGTGEGYTFGSGTRLTVV.

The rearrangement joins TRBV7-2 to TRBJ2-4, with D maybe TRBD2 (5 bases). The CDR3 has 14 residues. The germline V gene has CDR1 SGHTA and CDR2 FQGNSA. Trimming left V 7 bases short and J 7 bases short, with 17 bases between. CDR3: CASIEGINWNIQYF. The CDR3, as DNA: TGTGCCAGCATTGAGGGAATAAACTGGAACATTCAGTACTTC. Drawing the rest from reference TRBV7-2 and TRBJ2-4, the complete variable domain is GAGVSQSPSNKVTEKGKDVELRCDPISGHTALYWYRQSLGQGLEFLIYFQGNSAPDKSGLPSDRFSAERTGGSVSTLTIQRTQQEDSAVYLCASIEGINWNIQYFGAGTRLSVL.

The chain has TRBV4-1 and TRBJ2-1, with D possibly matching TRBD2 (5 bases). The CDR3 sequence is 15 residues long. V lost 4 bases and J lost 2, with 12 bases in between. CDR1 and CDR2 (germline): MGHRA, YSYEKL. CDR3 sequence reads: CASSLAGGPYNEQFF. CDR3 in DNA: TGCGCCAGCAGCCTAGCAGGAGGCCCCTACAATGAGCAGTTCTTC.

This chain connects TRBV28 to TRBJ2-5, with D possibly TRBD2 on 5 matching bases. V gave up 7 bases and J gave up 2 bases, with 14 bases separating them. Germline V CDR1 and CDR2: MDHEN, SYDVKM. CDR3 size: 14 residues. The CDR3 is CASIKTGKQETQYF. In nucleotides, the CDR3 is TGTGCCAGCATCAAAACGGGGAAGCAAGAGACCCAGTACTTC.

The chain links TRBV6-5 to TRBJ1-2; 7 nucleotides line up with TRBD1. The V gene end was trimmed by 7 bases and the J gene end by 6 bases; junction bases not matched to a gene: 11. Germline V gene lookup returns CDR1 MNHEY and CDR2 SVGAGI. This CDR3 region has 14 residues. CDR3 residues: CASTGADRIHGYTF. The DNA of the CDR3 is TGTGCCAGCACCGGAGCGGACAGGATTCATGGCTACACCTTC.

The chain is built from TRBV19 and TRBJ1-5; D is ambiguous. From germline, CDR1 is LNHDA and CDR2 SQIVND (reference sequence). V lost 5 bases and J lost 2, with 19 bases in between. The CDR3 consists of 17 residues. The CDR3 nucleotides read TGTGCCAGTAGTGCCCCAAATAAGCTTCGGGGCAATCAGCCCCAGCATTTT. Encoded protein: CASSAPNKLRGNQPQHF.

The chain joins TRBV9 to TRBJ2-2; the D gene is possibly TRBD1 (5 bases). The CDR3 contains 15 residues. Trimming removed 3 bases from V and 1 base from J, with 10 bases in between. Looked up from germline, CDR1 is SGDLS and CDR2 is YYNGEE. CDR3 sequence: CASSAFQGNTGELFF. CDR3 bases: TGTGCCAGCAGCGCTTTCCAGGGGAACACCGGGGAGCTGTTTTTT. Full variable domain (outside the CDR3, taken from reference TRBV9 and TRBJ2-2): DSGVTQTPKHLITATGQRVTLRCSPRSGDLSVYWYQQSLDQGLQFLIQYYNGEERAKGNILERFSAQQFPDLHSELNLSSLELGDSALYFCASSAFQGNTGELFFGEGSRLTVL.

This clone appeared once. The V gene is TRBV11-2, the J gene TRBJ2-7; 8 bases match TRBD2. CDR3 size: 16 residues. V lost 5 bases to trimming and J lost 3 bases; unmatched junction nucleotides: 12. Germline values: CDR1 SGHAT, CDR2 FQNNGV. Here the CDR3 DNA reads TGTGCCAGCAGCCCGGGAGGCCTAGCGGGTAGCTACGAGCAGTACTTC. The encoded protein is CASSPGGLAGSYEQYF.

The chain combines TRBV7-2 with TRBJ2-1; D might be TRBD2 (6 bases). Germline lookup yields CDR1 SGHTA and CDR2 FQGNSA. CDR3 length equals 14 residues. Trimming cost V 4 bases and J 6 bases, with 13 bases left between them. CDR3 nucleotides: TGTGCCAGCAGCTCCCGACTAGTATCCAATGAGCAGTTCTTC. It specifies CASSSRLVSNEQFF.

The CDR3 DNA reads TGTGCCAGTTTCAACAGGGGTATCGGGAATGAGCAGTTCTTC. Protein product: CASFNRGIGNEQFF. This chain uses TRBV19 with TRBJ2-1; 7 bases line up with TRBD1. Germline V gives CDR1 LNHDA, CDR2 SQIVND (reference sequence). The CDR3 has 14 residues. Trimming at V came to 8 bases and at J to 7 bases, leaving 11 bases not matched to a gene.

CDR3 protein: CASSPSGRRYEQYF. The CDR3 region has the DNA TGTGCCAGCAGCCCTAGCGGGAGGAGGTACGAGCAGTACTTC. The genes are TRBV3-1 (or the pseudogene TRBV3-2) and TRBJ2-7; the match to TRBD2 covers 11 bases. Germline V CDR1 and CDR2: LGHDT, YNNKEL (reference sequence). With 4 bases clipped from V and 4 bases from J, the junction kept 3 bases outside the gene matches. The CDR3 is 14 amino acids.